The 3 T cell receptor beta chains reported below all come from one sample, sequenced in a study of T cell clones after liver transplantation. Only in-frame clones appear in the TCRdb table, and some are missing; sequencing was by immunoSEQ multiplex PCR. Found here are tens of thousands of clones, nearly 85% of them singletons; the top ten hold 0.47%. Here the sequenced sample was CD4+ T cells from blood, taken 46 months after liver transplant. These receptors all stem from a human patient who received a liver transplant. Some of these T cells may belong to the graft donor.

The chain employs TRBV6-5 and TRBJ1-2; D is ambiguous. Germline CDR1 MNHEY, CDR2 SVGAGI. The V end was cut by 7 bases, the J end by 6 bases, with 12 bases between. The CDR3 loop spans 12 amino acids. DNA for the CDR3: TGTGCCAGCAAGGGTTCCAGCGATGGCTACACCTTC. This codes for CASKGSSDGYTF.

The chain links TRBV18 to TRBJ2-7, with TRBD2 matching 10 bases. This CDR3 is 17 amino acids long. Per the germline V gene, CDR1 is KGHSH and CDR2 is LQKENI. V lost 6 bases and J lost 3; bases outside the gene matches: 14. Here the CDR3 reads CASSPASGSLMGYEQYF. The CDR3 DNA is TGTGCCAGCTCCCCAGCTAGCGGGAGTCTTATGGGCTACGAGCAGTACTTC.

This clone was seen a handful of times. The V and J genes are TRBV7-2 and TRBJ2-1, with 7 bases aligning to TRBD2. Germline V gives CDR1 SGHTA, CDR2 FQGNSA. V lost 6 bases to trimming and J lost 0 bases; unmatched junction nucleotides: 11. CDR3 length: 17 amino acids. The CDR3 spells CASRPLTSRSSYNEQFF. In DNA form, the CDR3 reads TGTGCCAGCAGACCTTTGACTAGCAGGAGCTCCTACAATGAGCAGTTCTTC.